These 17 T cell receptor beta chains originate from one sample sequenced in a study of PD-1 blockade in classical Hodgkin lymphoma. Only in-frame clones appear in the TCRdb table, and some are missing; sequencing was by immunoSEQ multiplex PCR. In the table there are some 40,000 clones, 69% of which are singletons. Every patient relapsed after autologous stem cell transplantation, and brentuximab vedotin exposure varied. The source was peripheral blood mononuclear cells (PBMCs), collected before the second cycle of nivolumab. The receptors shown here come from a human donor with classical Hodgkin lymphoma.

This clone was found once. V and J are TRBV6-1 and TRBJ1-2; D is perhaps TRBD1 (5 bases). V was cut by 4 bases and J by 8 bases, with 20 bases left in between. CDR1 and CDR2 (germline): MNHNS, SASEGT. The CDR3 contains 15 residues. The CDR3 loop is CASSVRDGSSGGYTF. CDR3 nucleotides: TGTGCCAGCAGTGTTCGGGACGGATCGTCTGGGGGCTACACCTTC.

This clone was counted between two and nine times. The chain uses TRBV6-4 and TRBJ1-2; a possible D gene is TRBD1 (5 bases). The CDR3 runs to 14 residues. Germline CDR1 and CDR2: MRHNA and SNTAGT. Between the trimmed V and J ends, which lost 2 bases and 2 bases, there was a span of 9 bases. CDR3 residues: CASSDTAGNYGYTF. CDR3 DNA sequence: TGTGCCAGCAGTGACACAGCAGGGAACTATGGCTACACCTTC.

V gene TRBV7-3 combines with J gene TRBJ2-1; no reliable D call. V lost 5 bases and J 7 bases, leaving 12 bases between the germline ends. The CDR3 contains 13 residues. The V gene's germline CDR1 is SGHTA and CDR2 FQGTGA. CDR3 DNA sequence: TGTGCCAGCAGCCTCACAATCGGTAATGAGCAGTTCTTC. This gives the protein CASSLTIGNEQFF.

About this clone itself: The junction and the germline gene differ at one end; a read error may be behind it. In DNA, the CDR3 is TGTGCCAGCAGTCCTTCCGACAGTTCGTTCTACGAGCAGTACTTC. This sequence encodes CASSPSDSSFYEQYF. The J gene is TRBJ2-7, the V gene TRBV10-3; TRBD1 might be the D (5 bases). Germline V gene lookup returns CDR1 ENHRY and CDR2 SYGVKD. The CDR3 consists of 15 residues.

This clone was seen once. The chain recombines TRBV29-1 with TRBJ2-3; tentatively, D is TRBD2 (6 bases). The germline V gene has CDR1 SQVTM and CDR2 ANQGSEA. This CDR3 is 14 amino acids long. V was shortened by 3 bases and J by 2 bases, with 12 bases between the two germline ends. CDR3 residues: CSVEAGSTTDTQYF. CDR3 sequence (DNA): TGCAGCGTTGAGGCGGGATCCACCACAGATACGCAGTATTTT.

This clone was observed a handful of times. V and J are TRBV27 and TRBJ2-5; 11 nucleotides agree with TRBD1. In germline, CDR1 is MNHEY, CDR2 SMNVEV (reference sequence). The CDR3 is made up of 18 amino acids. J was trimmed by 5 bases and V by 0 bases; bases with no gene match: 11. The CDR3 bases are TGTGCCAGCAGTTTATCCCTTCGGACCGGGACAGGGGGGGAGACCCAGTACTTC. Translated, it gives CASSLSLRTGTGGETQYF.

The chain is built from TRBV4-1 and TRBJ2-7, with TRBD2 matching over 9 bases. The germline V gene has CDR1 MGHRA and CDR2 YSYEKL. CDR3 length: 16 residues. Unmatched junction bases numbered 8, after V lost 5 bases and J lost 0 bases. The CDR3 DNA reads as TGCGCCAGCAGCTCTTGGACTAGCGCCGACTCCTACGAGCAGTACTTC. It codes for CASSSWTSADSYEQYF.

This clone was observed once. This chain links TRBV6-4 with TRBJ2-3; 8 nucleotides line up with TRBD2. Germline V gene lookup returns CDR1 MRHNA and CDR2 SNTAGT. Trimming took 0 bases from V and 0 from J; bases not matched to a gene: 2. The CDR3 runs to 16 residues. The CDR3 coding sequence is TGTGCCAGCAGTGACTCAGCTAGCGGGAGCACAGATACGCAGTATTTT. It codes for CASSDSASGSTDTQYF.

This sequence joins TRBV6-1 and TRBJ2-3; D is unclear. Trimming removed 7 bases from V and 4 bases from J, with 18 bases in between. CDR1 MNHNS and CDR2 SASEGT come from the germline V gene. This CDR3 comprises 15 residues. CDR3 coding DNA: TGTGCCAGCAATCTGGTTCCGTCACAGCCAGATACGCAGTATTTT. Encoded protein: CASNLVPSQPDTQYF.

V gene TRBV18 combines with J gene TRBJ1-1; D not certain. Germline loops: CDR1 KGHSH, CDR2 LQKENI. The CDR3 has 14 residues. Trimming took off 2 bases at V and 0 bases at J, with 7 bases between the two ends. CDR3 region: CASSPANLNTEAFF. The CDR3 nucleotides read TGTGCCAGCTCACCAGCCAACCTGAACACTGAAGCTTTCTTT.

This clone was seen a handful of times. The chain couples TRBV25-1 to TRBJ2-7; unclear D gene. This CDR3 is built from 12 residues. Germline V gene sequence: CDR1 MGHDK, CDR2 SYGVNS. The V gene lost 5 bases and the J gene lost 5 bases, with 10 bases spanning the gap. CDR3 loop: CASSTRGDEQYF. CDR3 DNA sequence: TGTGCCAGCAGTACCCGTGGGGACGAGCAGTACTTC.

The chain employs TRBV2 and TRBJ1-2; D is perhaps TRBD1 (6 bases). Trimming cost V 3 bases and J 5 bases, with 10 bases left between them. The V gene's germline CDR1 is SNHLY and CDR2 FYNNEI. CDR3 length equals 13 residues. CDR3 loop: CASSESQGYGYTF. CDR3 bases: TGTGCCAGCAGTGAGTCTCAGGGGTATGGCTACACCTTC.

The chain links TRBV6-5 to TRBJ2-5; tentatively, D is TRBD2 (6 bases). V lost 6 bases and J 5 bases, leaving 19 bases between the germline ends. The germline gives CDR1 MNHEY, CDR2 SVGAGI. The length of the CDR3 is 15 residues. Here the CDR3 DNA reads TGTGCCAGCAGGGCCCGGGGGAGGCTAGGGGAGACCCAGTACTTC. It specifies CASRARGRLGETQYF.

There are a few counts of this clone. The chain is built from TRBV5-1 and TRBJ1-6; D call uncertain. Germline CDR1 is SGHRS and CDR2 is YFSETQ. The CDR3 covers 18 residues. V was trimmed by 2 bases and J by 7 bases, leaving 22 bases between them. Written as DNA, the CDR3 is TGCGCCAGCAGCTTAAAAATCGACATTCACCAGAGGAATTCACCCCTCCACTTT. It encodes CASSLKIDIHQRNSPLHF.

This clone was counted between two and nine times. The chain is built from TRBV28 and TRBJ2-3; the D gene could be TRBD1 or TRBD2 (5 bases each). CDR1 and CDR2 from the germline V gene are MDHEN and SYDVKM. Deletions cut 8 bases from V and 2 bases from J, with 17 bases between. The CDR3 spans 15 residues. The CDR3 spells CASRDRDPYTDTQYF. The CDR3 DNA is TGTGCCAGCCGAGACCGGGACCCATACACAGATACGCAGTATTTT.

This chain joins TRBV5-4 and TRBJ2-5; D gene ambiguous. This CDR3 comprises 13 residues. Trimming took 4 bases from V and 3 from J, leaving 10 bases between them. Per germline, CDR1 SGHNT and CDR2 YYREEE (reference sequence). CDR3 sequence reads: CASSRPTEETQYF. The CDR3 DNA reads as TGTGCCAGCAGCCGTCCCACAGAAGAGACCCAGTACTTC.

V usage is TRBV7-2 and J usage is TRBJ1-4; 8 nucleotides line up with TRBD1. The germline V gene encodes CDR1 SGHTA and CDR2 FQGNSA. This CDR3 has 14 residues. V lost 3 bases, J lost 8 bases, and 5 bases stayed unmatched. This chain's CDR3 is CASSFQGAAEKLFF. The CDR3 nucleotides read TGTGCCAGCAGCTTCCAGGGGGCGGCGGAAAAACTGTTTTTT.